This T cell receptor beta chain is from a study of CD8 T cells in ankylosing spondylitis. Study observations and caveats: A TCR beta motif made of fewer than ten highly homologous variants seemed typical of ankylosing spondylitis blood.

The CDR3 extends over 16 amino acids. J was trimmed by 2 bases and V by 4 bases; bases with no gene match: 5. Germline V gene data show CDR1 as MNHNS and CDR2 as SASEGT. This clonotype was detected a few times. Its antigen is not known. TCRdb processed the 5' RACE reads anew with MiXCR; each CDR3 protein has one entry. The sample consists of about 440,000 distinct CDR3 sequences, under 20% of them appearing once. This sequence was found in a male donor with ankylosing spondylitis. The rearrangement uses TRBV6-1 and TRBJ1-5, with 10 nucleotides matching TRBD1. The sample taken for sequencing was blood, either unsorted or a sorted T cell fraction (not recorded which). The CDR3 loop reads CASSGGQGWGNQPQHF. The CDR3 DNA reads TGTGCCAGCAGTGGGGGACAGGGGTGGGGCAATCAGCCCCAGCATTTT.